The 28 T cell receptor beta chains given below trace back to one sample, sequenced in a study of T cells after somatic rescue of genetic block. Repertoires were generated with immunoSEQ multiplex PCR, while TCRdb's copy carries only in-frame clones and drops some. The sample yields some 90,000 clones, approximately 90% seen once. The sequenced sample consisted of peripheral blood mononuclear cells (PBMCs). The receptors were sampled from a woman aged 18-29 years.

This CDR3 is CASSPSGGTEAFF. CDR3 sequence (DNA): TGTGCCAGCAGTCCAAGTGGTGGCACTGAAGCTTTCTTT. The rearrangement links TRBV27 to TRBJ1-1; D call uncertain. V lost 5 bases and J lost 4, with 11 bases in between. CDR1 and CDR2 (germline): MNHEY, SMNVEV (reference sequence). The CDR3 is 13 residues long.

The genes are TRBV5-1 and TRBJ1-4; perhaps TRBD1 as D (6 bases). CDR1 is SGHRS and CDR2 is YFSETQ in the germline V gene. Trimming removed 3 bases from V and 3 bases from J, with 15 bases in between. The CDR3 runs to 16 residues. The CDR3, as DNA: TGCGCCAGCAGCTCCGGATACAGGGCATCTAATGAAAAACTGTTTTTT. Translation gives CASSSGYRASNEKLFF.

The chain carries TRBV18 and TRBJ2-2; TRBD1 matches at 11 bases. Germline CDR1 KGHSH, CDR2 LQKENI. Germline trimming cut 3 bases from V and 6 bases from J; bases unmatched to any gene: 6. CDR3 length: 16 amino acids. The CDR3 region is CASSPPGQGAAGELFF. The CDR3 DNA is TGTGCCAGCTCACCTCCTGGACAGGGGGCGGCCGGGGAGCTGTTTTTT.

V and J are TRBV19 and TRBJ2-1, with 9 bases lining up with TRBD2. V shed 5 bases, J shed 4 bases, and the junction held 3 bases outside the gene matches. Germline loops: CDR1 LNHDA, CDR2 SQIVND (reference sequence). This CDR3 has 14 residues. CDR3 sequence: CASSPAGGYNEQFF. The CDR3 DNA sequence: TGTGCCAGTAGTCCGGCGGGAGGGTACAATGAGCAGTTCTTC.

The chain carries TRBV4-3 and TRBJ2-3; D call uncertain. Trimming cost V 0 bases and J 0 bases, with 10 bases left between them. The CDR3 has 16 amino acids. Germline assignment: CDR1 LGHNA and CDR2 YSLEER. The CDR3 sequence is CASSQDAYPSTDTQYF. CDR3 DNA: TGCGCCAGCAGCCAAGACGCCTACCCTAGCACAGATACGCAGTATTTT.

The chain links TRBV30 to TRBJ1-2; D gene ambiguous. The CDR3 is 13 residues long. V was trimmed by 1 base and J by 2 bases, leaving 8 bases between them. Germline V gives CDR1 GTSNPN, CDR2 SVGIG (reference sequence). The CDR3 DNA sequence: TGTGCCTGGAGTGGAACAGAGAACTATGGCTACACCTTC. This sequence encodes CAWSGTENYGYTF.

The chain carries TRBV18 and TRBJ2-5, with D maybe TRBD2 (6 bases). V lost 3 bases and J 7 bases, leaving 9 bases between the germline ends. Germline V CDR1 and CDR2: KGHSH, LQKENI. The CDR3 has 12 amino acids. The CDR3 DNA reads as TGTGCCAGCTCACCCGGGGAGGCGACCCAGTACTTC. Translating it yields CASSPGEATQYF. The full variable domain, its missing parts supplied by reference TRBV18 and TRBJ2-5, is NAGVMQNPRHLVRRRGQEARLRCSPMKGHSHVYWYRQLPEEGLKFMVYLQKENIIDESGMPKERFSAEFPKEGPSILRIQQVVRGDSAAYFCASSPGEATQYFGPGTRLLVL.

The rearrangement joins TRBV28 to TRBJ2-7, with 10 bases aligning to TRBD2. The junction had 20 bases not matched to a gene; V was cut back by 4 bases and J by 5 bases. CDR3 size: 19 residues. Germline lookup yields CDR1 MDHEN and CDR2 SYDVKM. The CDR3 bases are TGTGCCAGCAGTTCCCCCCGGACGGGGGCTAGCGGGAGTAGACACGAGCAGTACTTC. Its protein product is CASSSPRTGASGSRHEQYF.

The chain links TRBV4-2 to TRBJ1-2, with no clear D. The V gene's germline CDR1 is LGHNA and CDR2 YNFKEQ. Trimming took off 0 bases at V and 5 bases at J, with 4 bases between the two ends. The CDR3 is made up of 12 amino acids. The CDR3 bases are TGTGCCAGCAGCCAAGATTCTTATGGCTACACCTTC. Translating it yields CASSQDSYGYTF.

V and J are TRBV7-3 and TRBJ2-3; 12 positions match TRBD2. CDR1 SGHTA and CDR2 FQGTGA come from the germline V gene. The CDR3 sequence is 16 residues long. V shed 1 base, J shed 6 bases, and the junction held 5 bases outside the gene matches. The CDR3 loop is CASSLRASGRADTQYF. DNA for the CDR3: TGTGCCAGCAGCTTAAGGGCTAGCGGGAGGGCTGATACGCAGTATTTT.

The chain combines TRBV6-6 with TRBJ2-1, with 8 bases identical to TRBD1. Germline V lookup: CDR1 MNHNY, CDR2 SVGAGI (reference sequence). Trimming took 6 bases from V and 9 from J; bases not matched to a gene: 13. CDR3 length: 15 amino acids. In DNA, the CDR3 is TGTGCCAGCAGACACACGGGACAGGAAAGTAGTGAGCAGTTCTTC. It yields the protein CASRHTGQESSEQFF.

This chain connects TRBV11-3 to TRBJ1-3; D gene unclear. CDR1 and CDR2 from the germline V gene are SGHNT and YENEEA. V lost 5 bases to trimming and J lost 2 bases, with 10 bases between them. The CDR3 loop spans 14 amino acids. Here the CDR3 reads CASSPHRPGNTIYF. CDR3 sequence (DNA): TGTGCCAGCAGCCCTCATCGGCCTGGAAACACCATATATTTT.

V is TRBV23-1 and J is TRBJ2-4; 7 nucleotides match TRBD1. Being an ORF, TRBV23-1 has a function that is uncertain. V lost 1 base to trimming and J lost 2 bases; unmatched junction nucleotides: 5. The CDR3 is 16 amino acids. CDR3 protein: CASSQLARGSKNIQYF. The CDR3 bases are TGCGCCAGCAGTCAATTGGCCAGGGGGTCCAAAAACATTCAGTACTTC.

The chain uses TRBV5-1 and TRBJ1-3; 7 bases are shared with TRBD1. From germline, CDR1 is SGHRS and CDR2 YFSETQ. The ends lost 3 bases at V and 1 base at J; junction bases unmatched: 4. This CDR3 comprises 15 residues. Written as DNA, the CDR3 is TGCGCCAGCAGCTCCCGGACAGGTTCTGGAAACACCATATATTTT. This encodes CASSSRTGSGNTIYF. Together with reference TRBV5-1 and TRBJ1-3, the CDR3 gives the full variable domain: KAGVTQTPRYLIKTRGQQVTLSCSPISGHRSVSWYQQTPGQGLQFLFEYFSETQRNKGNFPGRFSGRQFSNSRSEMNVSTLELGDSALYLCASSSRTGSGNTIYFGEGSWLTVV.

The chain links TRBV4-1 to TRBJ2-3; weak D call: TRBD1 (5 bases). Per germline, CDR1 MGHRA and CDR2 YSYEKL. V was clipped by 0 bases and J by 1 base, with 8 bases between them. This CDR3 has 15 residues. DNA of the CDR3: TGCGCCAGCAGCCAAGAGGGGCTGCGCACAGATACGCAGTATTTT. Translation gives CASSQEGLRTDTQYF.

CDR3 in DNA: TGCAGTGCTAGTAGGGGAGATACGCAGTATTTT. Its translation: CSASRGDTQYF. The J gene is TRBJ2-3, the V gene TRBV20-1; possible D gene TRBD1, 5 bases. There are 11 residues in the CDR3. V shed 3 bases and J shed 5 bases, with 6 bases lying between them. Per the germline V gene, CDR1 is DFQATT and CDR2 is SNEGSKA (reference sequence).

The chain links TRBV18 to TRBJ2-7; 8 bases fit TRBD1. With V trimmed by 3 bases and J by 2 bases, 6 bases remained unmatched. CDR1 and CDR2 from the germline V gene are KGHSH and LQKENI. The CDR3 is made up of 15 amino acids. CDR3 coding DNA: TGTGCCAGCTCACCTCCGGGACAGGCGGCCTACGAGCAGTACTTC. Its protein is CASSPPGQAAYEQYF.

This clone has only one observation. The chain is built from TRBV18 and TRBJ2-1; D might be TRBD1 or TRBD2, each matching 5 bases. This CDR3 contains 16 residues. Between the trimmed V and J ends, which lost 3 bases and 2 bases, there was a span of 14 bases. Germline V gives CDR1 KGHSH, CDR2 LQKENI. CDR3 sequence (DNA): TGTGCCAGCTCACCCCATCCGGGACCGACCTACAATGAGCAGTTCTTC. Protein: CASSPHPGPTYNEQFF.

The gene calls are TRBV4-2 and TRBJ2-1; D gene ambiguous. The CDR3 consists of 13 residues. The V and J ends lost 3 bases and 6 bases respectively, with 9 bases between them. CDR1 and CDR2 (germline): LGHNA, YNFKEQ. The CDR3 sequence: CASSHIEGNEQFF. The CDR3 nucleotides are TGTGCCAGCAGCCACATAGAAGGCAATGAGCAGTTCTTC.

This clone occurred once. The V gene is TRBV13, the J gene TRBJ2-2, with 7 nucleotides matching TRBD1. Germline CDR1 PRHDT, CDR2 FYEKMQ (reference sequence). The CDR3 runs 16 residues. The V gene end was trimmed by 5 bases and the J gene end by 1 base; junction bases not matched to a gene: 7. In nucleotides, the CDR3 is TGTGCCAGCAGCCCTCTCCGGACAGGGAACACCGGGGAGCTGTTTTTT. Translating gives CASSPLRTGNTGELFF.

A note on this clone: Its ends do not fully match the called genes, so a read error is possible. The chain joins TRBV7-7 to TRBJ2-2; possible D gene TRBD1, 6 bases. This CDR3 region has 14 residues. Germline CDR1 SSHAT, CDR2 FNYEAQ (reference sequence). DNA of the CDR3: TGTGCTAGCAGCTCCTACAGGGAAGCCGGGGAGCTGTTTTTT. The encoded protein is CASSSYREAGELFF.

The chain joins TRBV4-1 to TRBJ2-7; D not certain. The CDR3 contains 14 residues. V gave up 3 bases and J gave up 3 bases, with 12 bases separating them. Per the germline V gene, CDR1 is MGHRA and CDR2 is YSYEKL. As DNA, the CDR3 is TGCGCCAGCAGCCAGCTCGCGCCCAACTACGAGCAGTACTTC. The encoded protein is CASSQLAPNYEQYF.

The chain employs TRBV28 and TRBJ1-5, with 8 nucleotides matching TRBD1. The CDR3 is 13 amino acids. Germline V gene data show CDR1 as MDHEN and CDR2 as SYDVKM. With 5 bases clipped from V and 7 bases from J, the junction kept 4 bases outside the gene matches. CDR3 bases: TGTGCCAGCAGTGGAGACAGGGGACAGCCCCAGCATTTT. It yields the protein CASSGDRGQPQHF.

The V and J genes are TRBV28 and TRBJ2-7; 12 nucleotides agree with TRBD2. V lost 7 bases to trimming and J lost 2 bases; unmatched junction nucleotides: 12. CDR1 and CDR2 from the germline V gene are MDHEN and SYDVKM. The CDR3 extends over 17 amino acids. The CDR3, as DNA: TGTGCCAGCATCCCTTGGGCTCGGACTAGCGGGGCCTACGAGCAGTACTTC. Protein product: CASIPWARTSGAYEQYF.

CDR3 nucleotide sequence: TGTGCCAGCAGCCAATTATCGCGGCGGGGGAGCACAGATACGCAGTATTTT. Translation gives CASSQLSRRGSTDTQYF. The chain combines TRBV4-2 with TRBJ2-3; 7 positions agree with TRBD2. This CDR3 is 17 amino acids long. Trimming at V came to 2 bases and at J to 0 bases, leaving 8 bases not matched to a gene. Germline values: CDR1 LGHNA, CDR2 YNFKEQ.

This chain joins TRBV7-8 and TRBJ2-6; 9 positions agree with TRBD1. Trimming cost V 5 bases and J 2 bases; bases outside gene matches: 19. The CDR3 contains 21 residues. Germline V gene lookup returns CDR1 SGHVS and CDR2 FQNEAQ. CDR3 coding DNA: TGTGCCAGCAGCCTCACAAGACTATTCCGGGACAGGGTTACTGGGGCCAACGTCCTGACTTTC. This translates into CASSLTRLFRDRVTGANVLTF.

The chain joins TRBV28 to TRBJ2-1, with 7 bases lining up with TRBD1. V was clipped by 7 bases and J by 9 bases; unmatched bases: 12. The CDR3 extends over 14 amino acids. Germline V gene sequence: CDR1 MDHEN, CDR2 SYDVKM. In DNA form, the CDR3 reads TGTGCCAGCACCGGAGACAGGGAAAGGGTTGAGCAGTTCTTC. It specifies CASTGDRERVEQFF.

V and J are TRBV7-6 and TRBJ2-2; TRBD1 matches 8 bases. The germline V gene encodes CDR1 SGHVS and CDR2 FNYEAQ. The CDR3 is 16 amino acids. With 2 bases clipped from V and 7 bases from J, the junction kept 9 bases outside the gene matches. In DNA, the CDR3 is TGTGCCAGCAGCTTACCCCCTTCGACAGGGGTCGGGGAGCTGTTTTTT. Protein product: CASSLPPSTGVGELFF.